The 27 T cell receptor beta chains below all came from one sample that was sequenced in a study of cytomegalovirus exposure and HLA in healthy donors. The PCR ran on 60 Vbeta and 13 Jbeta primers. The method was immunoSEQ multiplex PCR; TCRdb's version includes in-frame clones alone and lacks a portion of them. This sample has some 140,000 clones, with over 75% found just once. The sample consisted of PBMCs. These receptors were collected from a man aged 25-40 years in good health.

The chain links TRBV18 to TRBJ2-7; perhaps TRBD2 as D (6 bases). This CDR3 has 15 amino acids. Per the germline V gene, CDR1 is KGHSH and CDR2 is LQKENI. V lost 3 bases and J 0 bases, leaving 12 bases between the germline ends. As DNA, the CDR3 is TGTGCCAGCTCACCCTCGGCGGGAAACTCCTACGAGCAGTACTTC. It codes for CASSPSAGNSYEQYF.

The chain links TRBV13 to TRBJ2-1; 9 bases align to TRBD1. The germline V gene encodes CDR1 PRHDT and CDR2 FYEKMQ (reference sequence). J gave up 3 bases and V 3 bases, and 6 bases lay outside the gene matches. CDR3 length: 16 residues. This CDR3 is CASSFTGGADYNEQFF. CDR3 bases: TGTGCCAGCAGCTTCACAGGGGGCGCCGACTACAATGAGCAGTTCTTC. Based on the CDR3 plus reference TRBV13 and TRBJ2-1, the full variable domain is AAGVIQSPRHLIKEKRETATLKCYPIPRHDTVYWYQQGPGQDPQFLISFYEKMQSDKGSIPDRFSAQQFSDYHSELNMSSLELGDSALYFCASSFTGGADYNEQFFGPGTRLTVL.

This sequence joins TRBV7-2 and TRBJ2-3, with 9 bases identical to TRBD1. Germline V gene lookup returns CDR1 SGHTA and CDR2 FQGNSA. V trimming: 5 bases; J trimming: 4 bases; junction bases outside the gene matches: 7. CDR3 length: 15 amino acids. The CDR3 spells CASSETGGDADTQYF. CDR3 sequence (DNA): TGTGCCAGCAGCGAGACAGGGGGGGACGCAGATACGCAGTATTTT.

The chain joins TRBV10-3 to TRBJ2-5; 11 bases line up with TRBD2. The germline V gene encodes CDR1 ENHRY and CDR2 SYGVKD. This CDR3 is built from 16 residues. J was trimmed by 3 bases and V by 3 bases; bases with no gene match: 6. This CDR3 reads CAISELAGVGKETQYF. Here the CDR3 DNA reads TGTGCCATCAGTGAACTAGCGGGAGTGGGCAAAGAGACCCAGTACTTC.

The chain employs TRBV4-3 and TRBJ2-2; D may be TRBD2 (5 bases). Germline values: CDR1 LGHNA, CDR2 YSLEER. The CDR3 consists of 16 residues. V lost 3 bases and J lost 4, with 15 bases in between. The CDR3 region has the DNA TGCGCCAGCAGCCAGCCCCTAGAGGCGGGCACCGGGGAGCTGTTTTTT. Amino acid sequence: CASSQPLEAGTGELFF.

This chain connects TRBV5-1 to TRBJ2-1; weak D call: TRBD2 (5 bases). V was clipped by 7 bases and J by 9 bases, with 23 bases between them. Germline-derived CDR1 and CDR2 are SGHRS and YFSETQ. The CDR3 has 15 residues. The CDR3, as DNA: TGCGCCAGCTCCCCCTGGCTAGCAGGCTCGGGTGAGCAGTTCTTC. Its translation is CASSPWLAGSGEQFF. The full variable domain, in which reference TRBV5-1 and TRBJ2-1 provide the parts outside the CDR3, is KAGVTQTPRYLIKTRGQQVTLSCSPISGHRSVSWYQQTPGQGLQFLFEYFSETQRNKGNFPGRFSGRQFSNSRSEMNVSTLELGDSALYLCASSPWLAGSGEQFFGPGTRLTVL.

The chain employs TRBV7-6 and TRBJ2-7; D possibly corresponds to TRBD1 (6 bases). Trimming cost V 4 bases and J 5 bases, with 18 bases left between them. CDR1 and CDR2 (germline): SGHVS, FNYEAQ. This CDR3 contains 15 residues. This CDR3 is CASSSMTGGENEQYF. CDR3 sequence (DNA): TGTGCCAGCAGCTCCATGACAGGAGGTGAGAACGAGCAGTACTTC. The variable domain in full, with the rest retrieved from reference TRBV7-6 and TRBJ2-7, is GAGVSQSPRYKVTKRGQDVALRCDPISGHVSLYWYRQALGQGPEFLTYFNYEAQQDKSGLPNDRFSAERPEGSISTLTIQRTEQRDSAMYRCASSSMTGGENEQYFGPGTRLTVT.

This chain joins TRBV6-5 and TRBJ2-6; D remains unclear. The CDR3 runs to 16 residues. The germline CDR1 and CDR2 sequences are MNHEY and SVGAGI. Trimming pared 0 bases from V and 0 bases from J, leaving 6 bases between. The CDR3 loop reads CASSYSRSSGANVLTF. The CDR3 coding sequence is TGTGCCAGCAGTTACTCGAGGAGCTCTGGGGCCAACGTCCTGACTTTC.

The chain combines TRBV7-9 with TRBJ1-3; 11 bases agree with TRBD1. The CDR3 is 16 residues long. CDR1 is SEHNR and CDR2 is FQNEAQ in the germline V gene (reference sequence). V lost 3 bases, J lost 7 bases, and 8 bases stayed unmatched. The CDR3 DNA is TGTGCCAGCAGCTTGGGGGACAGGGGGTATCGGAACACCATATATTTT. It specifies CASSLGDRGYRNTIYF.

The V and J genes are TRBV7-2 and TRBJ2-5; 7 nucleotides line up with TRBD1. The germline V gene encodes CDR1 SGHTA and CDR2 FQGNSA. V dropped 1 base and J dropped 3; count of bases not matched to a gene: 5. The CDR3 has 15 amino acids. In nucleotides, the CDR3 is TGTGCCAGCAGCTTAGAACAGGGGAGAGAAGAGACCCAGTACTTC. Translated: CASSLEQGREETQYF.

The J gene is TRBJ2-3, the V gene TRBV28; 7 bases map to TRBD2. The CDR3 sequence is 16 residues long. Unmatched junction bases numbered 16, after V lost 5 bases and J lost 8 bases. CDR1 MDHEN and CDR2 SYDVKM come from the germline V gene. CDR3 in amino acids: CASSGGGTSKAFTQYF. CDR3 DNA sequence: TGTGCCAGCAGTGGGGGAGGGACCTCCAAGGCTTTTACGCAGTATTTT. Together with reference TRBV28 and TRBJ2-3, the CDR3 gives the full variable domain: DVKVTQSSRYLVKRTGEKVFLECVQDMDHENMFWYRQDPGLGLRLIYFSYDVKMKEKGDIPEGYSVSREKKERFSLILESASTNQTSMYLCASSGGGTSKAFTQYFGPGTRLTVL.

This clone was seen only once. V gene TRBV18 combines with J gene TRBJ1-3, with TRBD1 matching over 8 bases. Germline trimming cut 4 bases from V and 0 bases from J; bases unmatched to any gene: 5. The CDR3 runs to 16 residues. The germline CDR1 and CDR2 sequences are KGHSH and LQKENI. In DNA form, the CDR3 reads TGTGCCAGCTCACGGATGACAGGGGTCTCTGGAAACACCATATATTTT. Protein product: CASSRMTGVSGNTIYF.

The V call is TRBV5-6, the J call TRBJ2-1; perhaps TRBD1 as D (6 bases). The CDR3 covers 13 residues. Looked up from germline, CDR1 is SGHDT and CDR2 is YYEEEE. The V gene lost 3 bases and the J gene lost 7 bases, with 11 bases spanning the gap. CDR3 amino acids: CASSSPGHNEQFF. The CDR3, as DNA: TGTGCCAGCAGCTCACCGGGACATAATGAGCAGTTCTTC. The whole variable domain, remainder taken from reference TRBV5-6 and TRBJ2-1, is DAGVTQSPTHLIKTRGQQVTLRCSPKSGHDTVSWYQQALGQGPQFIFQYYEEEERQRGNFPDRFSGHQFPNYSSELNVNALLLGDSALYLCASSSPGHNEQFFGPGTRLTVL.

The V gene is TRBV18, the J gene TRBJ2-1, with TRBD1 matching over 7 bases. The CDR3 is made up of 13 amino acids. Germline lookup yields CDR1 KGHSH and CDR2 LQKENI. J was trimmed by 9 bases and V by 3 bases; bases with no gene match: 5. In nucleotides, the CDR3 is TGTGCCAGCTCACCGTTAAGGACAGGTGAGCAGTTCTTC. Residues: CASSPLRTGEQFF.

This clone was seen a handful of times. The chain employs TRBV4-1 and TRBJ2-7; D is perhaps TRBD2 (5 bases). Germline lookup yields CDR1 MGHRA and CDR2 YSYEKL. This CDR3 has 15 amino acids. Trimming pared 0 bases from V and 2 bases from J, leaving 11 bases between. CDR3 sequence reads: CASSQDPSGPYEQYF. The CDR3 DNA is TGCGCCAGCAGCCAAGATCCCAGCGGCCCCTACGAGCAGTACTTC.

This clone has a single count. The V and J genes are TRBV11-2 and TRBJ2-7; tentative D call: TRBD1 (6 bases). The CDR3 has 14 amino acids. V lost 5 bases and J lost 1, with 12 bases in between. Germline CDR1 reads SGHAT; CDR2 reads FQNNGV. The CDR3 loop reads CASSPGAGSYEQYF. CDR3 sequence (DNA): TGTGCCAGCAGCCCAGGGGCAGGGTCCTACGAGCAGTACTTC. The entire variable domain, with the rest obtained from reference TRBV11-2 and TRBJ2-7, is as follows: EAGVAQSPRYKIIEKRQSVAFWCNPISGHATLYWYQQILGQGPKLLIQFQNNGVVDDSQLPKDRFSAERLKGVDSTLKIQPAKLEDSAVYLCASSPGAGSYEQYFGPGTRLTVT.

The chain carries TRBV11-2 and TRBJ2-7; 7 nucleotides align to TRBD1. With 4 bases clipped from V and 2 bases from J, the junction kept 11 bases outside the gene matches. CDR3 length: 16 residues. CDR1 SGHAT and CDR2 FQNNGV come from the germline V gene. The CDR3 protein is CASSSPQGLWAYEQYF. In nucleotides, the CDR3 is TGTGCCAGCAGCTCCCCACAGGGGCTGTGGGCCTACGAGCAGTACTTC.

This clone is a singleton in its sample. J is TRBJ2-2 and V is TRBV19; the D is unclear. Germline-derived CDR1 and CDR2 are LNHDA and SQIVND (reference sequence). The V end was cut by 5 bases, the J end by 5 bases, with 6 bases between. The CDR3 loop spans 12 amino acids. The CDR3 is CASSLQTGELFF. The CDR3, as DNA: TGTGCCAGTAGTTTACAAACCGGGGAGCTGTTTTTT.

This clone was seen only a few times. The chain links TRBV7-3 to TRBJ2-2, with D possibly TRBD1 on 6 matching bases. The length of the CDR3 is 16 residues. Germline loops: CDR1 SGHTA, CDR2 FQGTGA. Trimming pared 0 bases from V and 6 bases from J, leaving 14 bases between. The CDR3 sequence: CASSLTGGGLAGELFF. CDR3 in DNA: TGTGCCAGCAGCTTAACTGGGGGCGGCTTGGCCGGGGAGCTGTTTTTT.

The chain links TRBV9 to TRBJ1-1; no clear D gene. CDR1 SGDLS and CDR2 YYNGEE come from the germline V gene. Trimming took 0 bases from V and 4 from J, leaving 7 bases between them. This CDR3 has 13 amino acids. Written as DNA, the CDR3 is TGTGCCAGCAGCGTAGAACGCGGCACTGAAGCTTTCTTT. This translates into CASSVERGTEAFF.

The rearrangement links TRBV7-2 to TRBJ2-7, with TRBD1 as a possible D gene (6 bases). In germline, CDR1 is SGHTA, CDR2 FQGNSA. Trimming removed 0 bases at V and 3 bases at J, with 12 bases between. This CDR3 comprises 15 residues. The CDR3: CASSLAPGDHYEQYF. The DNA of the CDR3 is TGTGCCAGCAGCTTAGCCCCAGGGGACCACTACGAGCAGTACTTC.

The V and J genes are TRBV7-9 and TRBJ1-4, with a possible D match to TRBD1 (6 bases). The germline V gene has CDR1 SEHNR and CDR2 FQNEAQ (reference sequence). The V end was cut by 4 bases, the J end by 8 bases, with 11 bases between. The CDR3 consists of 13 residues. The CDR3 DNA is TGTGCCAGCAGCTCGACAGGTCGGGAAAAACTGTTTTTT. Translating gives CASSSTGREKLFF.

The J gene is TRBJ2-7, the V gene TRBV25-1; the match to TRBD2 covers 7 bases. The J segment lost 2 bases and the V segment lost 4 bases, leaving 17 bases of the junction unmatched. The CDR3 is 18 residues long. Germline CDR1 is MGHDK and CDR2 is SYGVNS. CDR3 loop: CASSAYSNGQRDPYEQYF. The CDR3 bases are TGTGCCAGCAGTGCATACTCAAACGGGCAGCGGGACCCCTACGAGCAGTACTTC.

The sample holds one count of this clone. The CDR3 loop reads CASSSPRGAQNGELFF. Written as DNA, the CDR3 is TGTGCCAGCAGCTCTCCTCGGGGGGCGCAAAACGGGGAGCTGTTTTTT. This sequence joins TRBV7-3 and TRBJ2-2; tentatively, D is TRBD2 (7 bases). CDR1 SGHTA and CDR2 FQGTGA come from the germline V gene. The V and J ends lost 4 bases and 7 bases respectively, with 19 bases between them. The CDR3 runs to 16 residues.

This rearrangement joins TRBV27 to TRBJ1-5, with D possibly TRBD1 on 5 matching bases. Germline V gives CDR1 MNHEY, CDR2 SMNVEV (reference sequence). The V end lost 3 bases, the J end lost 2 bases, and 14 bases lay between the germline ends. This CDR3 has 16 amino acids. In nucleotides, the CDR3 is TGTGCCAGCAGTTTCGGCGGGGGACGCGGCAATCAGCCCCAGCATTTT. Translating it yields CASSFGGGRGNQPQHF.

The chain carries TRBV30 and TRBJ1-2; 9 positions agree with TRBD1. Germline loops: CDR1 GTSNPN, CDR2 SVGIG (reference sequence). This CDR3 is built from 15 residues. The V segment lost 0 bases and the J segment 6 bases; nucleotides outside the gene matches: 8. CDR3 in amino acids: CAWSVLGTGFHGYTF. CDR3 nucleotide sequence: TGTGCCTGGAGTGTACTTGGGACAGGGTTTCATGGCTACACCTTC.

V and J are TRBV27 and TRBJ2-7; D uncertain. V was shortened by 0 bases and J by 0 bases, with 3 bases between the two germline ends. Germline V gene sequence: CDR1 MNHEY, CDR2 SMNVEV (reference sequence). The CDR3 is 13 amino acids. CDR3 coding DNA: TGTGCCAGCAGTTTATCACACTCCTACGAGCAGTACTTC. Amino acids: CASSLSHSYEQYF.